Each of the 19 T cell receptor beta chains below was sequenced from the same sample in a study of T cell responses to AZD1222 COVID-19 vaccine. Repertoires were generated with immunoSEQ multiplex PCR, while TCRdb's copy carries only in-frame clones and drops some. The sample yields 150,000 to 200,000 clones, 75% to 90% seen once. The sample was peripheral blood, taken on day 0 of MenACWY control vaccination. These receptors came from an adult in good health.

The chain employs TRBV19 and TRBJ2-7; possible D gene TRBD2, 6 bases. V was cut by 3 bases and J by 7 bases, with 13 bases left in between. Germline assignment: CDR1 LNHDA and CDR2 SQIVND (reference sequence). The CDR3 is made up of 13 amino acids. The CDR3 here is CASSINSAGEQYF. The CDR3 nucleotides read TGTGCCAGTAGTATTAATTCGGCGGGGGAGCAGTACTTC.

The CDR3 nucleotides are TGTGCCAGCAGCTTAAACTCTAGGTCCTACAATGAGCAGTTCTTC. This gives the protein CASSLNSRSYNEQFF. The J gene is TRBJ2-1, the V gene TRBV7-2; D remains ambiguous. The V gene lost 2 bases and the J gene lost 1 base, with 9 bases spanning the gap. CDR1 is SGHTA, CDR2 FQGNSA, per germline. The CDR3 runs to 15 residues.

This chain links TRBV6-5 with TRBJ2-2; D remains ambiguous. Germline V gene lookup returns CDR1 MNHEY and CDR2 SVGAGI. This CDR3 contains 15 residues. Trimming took 6 bases from V and 2 from J, leaving 13 bases between them. The CDR3 reads CASRVVDPNTGELFF. Written as DNA, the CDR3 is TGTGCCAGCAGGGTCGTCGACCCTAACACCGGGGAGCTGTTTTTT.

This clone has a single count. V and J are TRBV6-5 and TRBJ1-2; no reliable D call. V lost 4 bases, J lost 8 bases, and 14 bases lay in between. The CDR3 extends over 13 amino acids. Germline V gene lookup returns CDR1 MNHEY and CDR2 SVGAGI. The CDR3 DNA reads as TGTGCCAGCAGTTTAAAGGGTCATGGCGGCTACACCTTC. Its protein is CASSLKGHGGYTF.

This rearrangement joins TRBV6-4 to TRBJ2-1; TRBD1 matches at 7 bases. The CDR3 contains 14 residues. Trimming took 5 bases from V and 1 from J; bases not matched to a gene: 2. Germline CDR1 is MRHNA and CDR2 is SNTAGT. The CDR3 DNA reads TGTGCCAGCAGTCGGGACAGATCCTACAATGAGCAGTTCTTC. This translates into CASSRDRSYNEQFF.

V and J are TRBV11-2 and TRBJ2-2; D unclear. There are 14 residues in the CDR3. V was cut by 8 bases and J by 4 bases, with 14 bases left in between. Germline V gene sequence: CDR1 SGHAT, CDR2 FQNNGV. The CDR3 here is CASEGLTRTGELFF. For the CDR3, the DNA is TGTGCCAGCGAAGGTCTCACTCGCACCGGGGAGCTGTTTTTT. Full variable domain (outside the CDR3, taken from reference TRBV11-2 and TRBJ2-2): EAGVAQSPRYKIIEKRQSVAFWCNPISGHATLYWYQQILGQGPKLLIQFQNNGVVDDSQLPKDRFSAERLKGVDSTLKIQPAKLEDSAVYLCASEGLTRTGELFFGEGSRLTVL.

The chain has TRBV9 and TRBJ1-2; 10 nucleotides line up with TRBD1. V lost 6 bases to trimming and J lost 8 bases; unmatched junction nucleotides: 4. CDR1 is SGDLS and CDR2 is YYNGEE in the germline V gene. This CDR3 spans 12 amino acids. CDR3 DNA: TGTGCCAGCACAGGACAGGGGGGCGGCTACACCTTC. This codes for CASTGQGGGYTF.

The chain recombines TRBV6-5 with TRBJ1-2, with D possibly TRBD1 on 6 matching bases. The CDR3 consists of 13 residues. CDR1 and CDR2 (germline): MNHEY, SVGAGI. Trimming left V 6 bases short and J 4 bases short, with 12 bases between. Here the CDR3 DNA reads TGTGCCAGCAGAGCTACAGGGCTCTATGGCTACACCTTC. This encodes CASRATGLYGYTF.

V and J are TRBV30 and TRBJ2-3; D gene unclear. The CDR3 covers 11 residues. Germline V gives CDR1 GTSNPN, CDR2 SVGIG (reference sequence). V dropped 0 bases and J dropped 5 bases, with 3 bases sitting between them. The CDR3 DNA reads TGTGCCTGGAGTGTGAAAGATACGCAGTATTTT. This encodes CAWSVKDTQYF.

The chain employs TRBV27 and TRBJ2-1; 9 nucleotides align to TRBD2. This CDR3 has 17 amino acids. CDR1 and CDR2 (germline): MNHEY, SMNVEV (reference sequence). The V and J ends lost 2 bases and 6 bases, in that order; junction bases with no gene match: 11. CDR3 region: CASSLPQNSGRRNEQFF. As DNA, the CDR3 is TGTGCCAGCAGTTTACCCCAAAATAGCGGGAGACGCAATGAGCAGTTCTTC.

This clone was observed a single time. The CDR3, as DNA: TGTGCCAGCAGGTACAGGGGAGAGACCCAGTACTTC. Translating gives CASRYRGETQYF. V gene TRBV6-5 combines with J gene TRBJ2-5, with 7 positions matching TRBD1. V was pared by 6 bases and J by 4 bases, with 2 bases of the junction left unmatched. The CDR3 runs to 12 residues. The V gene's germline CDR1 is MNHEY and CDR2 SVGAGI.

This chain links TRBV5-1 with TRBJ1-2; D is possibly TRBD1 (6 bases). From germline, CDR1 is SGHRS and CDR2 YFSETQ. Trimming pared 2 bases from V and 0 bases from J, leaving 11 bases between. CDR3 length equals 15 residues. The CDR3 protein is CASSLTGKANYGYTF. Written as DNA, the CDR3 is TGCGCCAGCAGCTTAACAGGGAAGGCTAACTATGGCTACACCTTC.

The chain combines TRBV12-3 or TRBV12-4 with TRBJ1-1, with 7 nucleotides matching TRBD1. This CDR3 contains 12 residues. V dropped 5 bases and J dropped 5; count of bases not matched to a gene: 2. Written as DNA, the CDR3 is TGTGCCAGCAGTAAACAGGGGACTGAAGCTTTCTTT. As protein: CASSKQGTEAFF.

This clone has only one observation. The chain recombines TRBV7-2 with TRBJ2-3; D gene unclear. This CDR3 has 12 residues. Trimming took 5 bases from V and 6 from J, leaving 9 bases between them. Germline V lookup: CDR1 SGHTA, CDR2 FQGNSA. CDR3 sequence: CASSTTLDTQYF. CDR3 DNA: TGTGCCAGCAGCACCACCCTTGATACGCAGTATTTT.

The gene calls are TRBV6-6 and TRBJ2-2, with 8 bases identical to TRBD1. The V gene end was trimmed by 8 bases and the J gene end by 4 bases; junction bases not matched to a gene: 6. This CDR3 spans 14 amino acids. In germline, CDR1 is MNHNY, CDR2 SVGAGI (reference sequence). The CDR3 coding sequence is TGTGCCAGCCGAGGACAGGGTCTCACCGGGGAGCTGTTTTTT. As protein: CASRGQGLTGELFF.

The chain employs TRBV27 and TRBJ1-1; 10 bases are shared with TRBD1. V lost 6 bases to trimming and J lost 3 bases; unmatched junction nucleotides: 10. CDR1 is MNHEY, CDR2 SMNVEV, per germline (reference sequence). This CDR3 has 16 residues. CDR3 amino acids: CASSRDRGRLDTEAFF. CDR3 coding DNA: TGTGCCAGCAGCCGCGACAGGGGGCGGTTGGACACTGAAGCTTTCTTT.

The chain is built from TRBV29-1 and TRBJ1-2; possible D gene TRBD1, 6 bases. This CDR3 is built from 11 residues. The ends were cut back, 6 bases at V and 7 bases at J, with 12 bases in the middle. Per germline, CDR1 SQVTM and CDR2 ANQGSEA. Here the CDR3 reads CSVGTSAGYTF. The CDR3 DNA follows: TGCAGCGTCGGGACATCAGCTGGCTACACCTTC.

The chain has TRBV2 and TRBJ2-2; 10 bases line up with TRBD1. The CDR3 runs 14 residues. In germline, CDR1 is SNHLY, CDR2 FYNNEI. The J segment lost 4 bases and the V segment lost 5 bases, leaving 1 base of the junction unmatched. The CDR3 nucleotides read TGTGCCAGCAGTTGGACAGGGGGCACCGGGGAGCTGTTTTTT. Its protein is CASSWTGGTGELFF.

The chain recombines TRBV2 with TRBJ2-2; D may match TRBD1 or TRBD2 (5 bases each). The V end lost 6 bases, the J end lost 5 bases, and 16 bases lay between the germline ends. The CDR3 is 15 amino acids. CDR1 and CDR2 (germline): SNHLY, FYNNEI. CDR3 in amino acids: CASSLVRGDTGELFF. CDR3 DNA sequence: TGTGCCAGCAGCTTGGTGAGGGGTGATACCGGGGAGCTGTTTTTT.